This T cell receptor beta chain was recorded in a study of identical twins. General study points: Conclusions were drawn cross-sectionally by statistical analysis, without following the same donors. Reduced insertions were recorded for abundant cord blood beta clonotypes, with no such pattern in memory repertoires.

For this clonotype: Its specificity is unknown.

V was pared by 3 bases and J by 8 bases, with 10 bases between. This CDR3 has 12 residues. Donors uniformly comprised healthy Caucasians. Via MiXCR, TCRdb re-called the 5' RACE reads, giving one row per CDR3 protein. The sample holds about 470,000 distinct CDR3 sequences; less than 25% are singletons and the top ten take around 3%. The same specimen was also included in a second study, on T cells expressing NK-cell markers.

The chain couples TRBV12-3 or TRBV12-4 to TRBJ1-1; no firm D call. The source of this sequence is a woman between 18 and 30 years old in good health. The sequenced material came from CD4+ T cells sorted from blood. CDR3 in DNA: TGTGCCAGCAGTTTGCGGCCCCGAGAAGCTTTCTTT. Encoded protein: CASSLRPREAFF.